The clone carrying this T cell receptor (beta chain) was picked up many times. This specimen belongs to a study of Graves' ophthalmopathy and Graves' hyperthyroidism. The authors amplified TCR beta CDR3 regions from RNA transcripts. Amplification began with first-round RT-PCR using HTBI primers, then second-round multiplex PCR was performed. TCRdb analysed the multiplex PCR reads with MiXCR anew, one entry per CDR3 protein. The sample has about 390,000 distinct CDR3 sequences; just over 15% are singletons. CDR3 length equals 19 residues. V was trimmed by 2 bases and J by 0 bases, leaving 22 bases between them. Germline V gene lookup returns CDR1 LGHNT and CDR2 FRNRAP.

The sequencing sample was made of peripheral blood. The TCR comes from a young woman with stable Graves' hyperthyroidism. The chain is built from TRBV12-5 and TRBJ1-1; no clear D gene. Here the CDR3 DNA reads TGTGCTAGTGGTTTGTCGGCGCGAGGGCTAGAGCCCATGAACACTGAAGCTTTCTTT. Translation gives CASGLSARGLEPMNTEAFF.